Here is one T cell receptor beta chain with its context. Its binding antigen is unknown. There are no base qualities to consult, and no much larger clone falls within one base. The data were obtained in a study of cytomegalovirus exposure and HLA in healthy donors (dated by TCRdb to about 2017). Context from the whole study: According to an earlier analysis of 587 of the donors, some 180 million T cells yielded 117 million unique TCR beta sequences and 276 Gb of sequence data. Among around 400 genotyped donors of the cohort, an average of approximately 250,000 unique TCR beta nucleotide sequences were sequenced per donor, roughly 20% of them non-productive. Genome-wide SNP genotypes for about 65% of the 666 donors were used in a later genetic analysis, which treated that subset as a discovery cohort. The aim of the study was to test whether cataloging public T cell receptors could identify signatures of past pathogen exposure. Typing coverage differed by locus: A, B, C, DRB1 and DQB1 were typed in roughly 620-630 donors, DQA1 in roughly 500, DPA1 in nearly 610, and DPB1 in 472. The study used immunosequencing to profile the T cell repertoires of 670 or so subjects and linked those repertoires to cytomegalovirus serostatus. Among the roughly 400 genotyped donors, around 79% belonged to the genetic ancestry cluster associated with self-reported Caucasian donors. The study combined high-throughput TCR immunosequencing, statistical association of individual TCRs with disease status, and machine learning to predict cytomegalovirus infection status. An early release covering 500 to 750 HLA-typed donors comprised about 320 gigabases of sequencing data and around 86 million unique TCR sequences. Along with the approximately 600-subject first cohort, a separate validation cohort of roughly 110 different subjects was used. All discovery cohort repertoires had been generated using a single sequencing platform. A later analysis re-analyzed previously published TCR beta repertoires from hundreds of donors and added high-resolution HLA genotyping to study TCR occurrence patterns. An earlier analysis of around 580 of the donors used high-throughput TCR beta sequencing to judge whether each TCR beta V gene segment behaved as functional or pseudogenic. Donor age, sex, ethnicity and CMV serostatus were compiled alongside the repertoire data. Four or five DR-DQ haplotypes were handled as single units for association and clustering because linkage in the cohort was strong. Rather than using new phenotypic data, the later analysis identified candidate immune exposures from TCR beta sequences and from how often those sequences occurred across donors. Both class I and class II loci were covered by HLA typing, at four-digit resolution.

CDR3 length: 14 amino acids, cysteine to phenylalanine. Just CDR3 DNA is preserved here, 42 bases in frame from base 1. V trim: 11 bases; J trim: 4 bases; unmatched bases: 14. CDR1 is given as ENHRY and CDR2 as SYGVKD, both from the germline V gene. The cohort comprised 666 healthy bone marrow donors. At the time of sampling, all cohort members were nominally healthy, though unrecorded immune exposures were likely present. The donor was CMV seropositive and was included in the group of some 290 seropositive cohort members. A peripheral blood sample was collected from each donor, and TCR beta sequencing was performed on peripheral blood mononuclear cells. The Qiagen DNeasy Blood Extraction Kit was used to extract genomic DNA from the blood cell samples. Receptors were amplified or captured by the immunoSEQ multiplex PCR assay. For the multiplex PCR, a mixture combining 60 forward primers for TCR Vbeta segments and 13 reverse primers for TCR Jbeta segments was used. A multiplex PCR assay on genomic DNA amplified the CDR3 region of rearranged TCR beta genes. On the Illumina HiSeq System, the amplified TCR beta libraries were sequenced as 87-base-pair reads. The original pipeline was this. A later analysis counted 75 million to 100 million unique TCR beta chains across the 690 or so repertoires, and 9 million to 14 million of these chains were shared by at least two donors. A nearest-neighbor algorithm error-corrected the raw reads and collapsed the reads into unique sequences, merging closely related sequences to remove PCR and sequencing errors. To assign V, D and J gene segments, CDR3 sequences were aligned to IMGT reference sequences. For a sequence to be retained, a match of at least six nucleotides to both a V gene segment and a J gene segment was required. Rearrangements were called productive when the CDR3 lacked stop codons and stayed in frame with V and J; all others were non-productive. CDR3 was defined according to IMGT convention as the region running from the second conserved V-encoded cysteine to the conserved J-encoded phenylalanine. The earlier analysis of 587 of the donors excluded sequences that lacked an unambiguous match to a single V gene segment. In an earlier analysis of several hundred of the donors, a V segment was called functional when productive rearrangements were above 56.7%, and segregating when the standard deviation between donors exceeded 5%. A statistical classification framework was developed to diagnose cytomegalovirus status using the catalog of TCR beta chain sequences. In a later analysis, TCR nucleotide sequences were compared against IMGT/GENE-DB human TR gene sequences so that V and J genes could be assigned. A later analysis assigned CDR3 sequences and most-parsimonious VDJ recombination scenarios with the TCRdist pipeline. In a later analysis, each TCR beta chain was defined by its CDR3 amino acid sequence together with its V-gene family, and reads without a unique V-gene family were excluded. To address suspected cross-contamination and a sequencing artifact, a later analysis removed several hundred highly shared, low-generation-probability nucleotide sequences. In a later analysis, a clonal expansion index for each public chain was calculated from normalized within-repertoire ranks of inferred template counts. Generation probabilities in a later analysis came from a VDJ recombination model fitted to out-of-frame rearrangements, and those results were checked against IGoR. A later analysis scored TCR-TCR, TCR-HLA and TCR-CMV co-occurrence with hypergeometric tests, applying a repertoire-size bias correction to TCR pairs. To estimate false discovery rates, a later analysis permuted the HLA or CMV assignments 20 times. In a later analysis, co-occurring TCRs were grouped with DBSCAN, and TCRdist sequence similarity was added when clustering was performed within HLA-allele-positive subsets. For co-occurrence clustering, repertoires with fewer than 30,000 or more than 120,000 public chains were excluded, along with roughly 5 repertoires with anomalous nucleotide sharing. As stored in TCRdb, this immuneACCESS dataset retains in-frame rearrangements with V and J assigned. A fraction of the clones does not appear; measured against another copy, unresolved V genes explain less than half of the discrepancy, and the remainder lacks a known reason. That table furnishes V, J and clone size, whereas the DNA furnished D and trimming. Present in this sample are some 170,000 clones, 80% to 90% of which were seen just once. Roughly 4.5% of the sample comes from the top ten.

Study-level results and caveats: According to a later analysis, TCR association rates differed among HLA loci, with DRB1 alleles showing the most associated TCRs and HLA-C alleles showing the fewest. It was suggested by the authors that the approach could potentially be generalized to other disease states and immunological phenotypes. The study gave a list of 150 to 200 TCR beta chains associated with cytomegalovirus. According to a later analysis, most CMV-associated TCR beta chains appeared to be HLA-restricted, and the HLA associations seemed to be driven largely by CMV exposure. Because the 87-base-pair reads could not distinguish some IMGT-functional V segments, including TRBV6-2 and TRBV6-3, those segments were excluded. In an earlier analysis of approximately 590 of the donors, most TCR beta V segments appeared in productive rearrangements about 90% or about 30% of the time, broadly matching IMGT annotations. Most TCR sequences were observed very rarely across donors, whereas some public TCRs were present in many individuals. A group of highly shared sequence variants was considered likely to be a technical artifact of the sequencing pipeline. Because some donors lacked HLA typing at each locus, the association tests relied only on the typed subset. In a later analysis, HLA-associated TCR beta chains showed more clonal expansion and lower generation probabilities than non-associated chains that were equally common. Sequencing depth was assumed to be roughly uniform across donors in the presence/absence analyses, though that assumption may not hold. The classifier was reported to diagnose cytomegalovirus status with high specificity and sensitivity in both the original and validation cohorts. A later genetic analysis associated a missense DCLRE1C variant with V-gene and J-gene trimming of TCR beta chains, and an independent cohort replicated the association. Correlated functional status among segregating V segments might be attributable to linkage disequilibrium, but an unknown experimental factor could not be ruled out. According to a later analysis, parvovirus B19, influenza, CMV and Epstein-Barr virus appeared linked to several top co-occurrence clusters. For the cohort, immune exposure information was limited to CMV serostatus. In a later genetic analysis, fewer N-insertions in productive TCRs were reported among donors in an Asian-associated ancestry cluster than the roughly 700-donor mean. A further reported finding was that TCR beta sequences accurately predicted the HLA-A and HLA-B alleles for most subjects in the first cohort. The earlier analysis of approximately 560 of the donors excluded about 16 rarely observed V segments, including chromosome 9 orphons, because counts were too low. This cohort had only TCR beta chains sequenced, and the lack of alpha or paired-chain data limited which features could be detected. Specific HLA alleles were associated with over 15,000 TCR beta sequences at a false discovery rate of 0.05 in a later analysis. When HLA alleles, especially DR and DQ, strongly co-occurred, attributing TCR associations to individual alleles was difficult. A few of the identified cytomegalovirus-associated TCR beta chains were confirmed in vitro to be specific for cytomegalovirus antigens.

The receptor was isolated from a woman between 18 and 29 years old in good health and CMV-seropositive. The sample taken for sequencing was PBMCs. The sequence links TRBV10-3 to TRBJ2-7, and 7 bases in between align with TRBD1. The DNA sequence is TGTGCCGTAAAAAAGACAGGGAGAAGTTACGAGCAGTACTTC. Its translation is CAVKKTGRSYEQYF.